The present T cell receptor beta chain was sequenced within a study of T cells in Graves' hyperthyroidism and ophthalmopathy. Uncontrolled infections, other autoimmune diseases, pregnancy or lactation led to exclusion of patients. The junction had 12 bases not matched to a gene; V was cut back by 8 bases and J by 3 bases. The CDR3 is made up of 17 amino acids. Germline V gene data show CDR1 as MDHEN and CDR2 as SYDVKM. Amplified regions were TCR beta CDR3 sequences from RNA transcripts. HTBI primers were used for first-round RT-PCR of the TCR CDR3. From the multiplex PCR reads, TCRdb called clonotypes with MiXCR, one entry per CDR3 protein. The sample has roughly 750,000 distinct CDR3 sequences, less than 20% seen once. This clonotype was counted many times.

The chain combines TRBV28 with TRBJ2-1; TRBD2 matches at 11 bases. The sequence derives from a man in his late teens or twenties with Graves' hyperthyroidism. Sequencing was performed on blood. DNA of the CDR3: TGTGCCAGCCCTCGTCCCCCGCTAGCGGGAGGCTACAATGAGCAGTTCTTC. This codes for CASPRPPLAGGYNEQFF.